This T cell receptor (beta chain) was captured by sequencing in a study of T cell repertoires in cytomegalovirus infection. Study background: The public TCR beta signatures pointed to both CMV infection and matching HLA type. Study-level findings and limits: HLA-C-restricted, CMV-specific TCR beta clonotypes were dominant ex vivo.

This clonotype appeared many times. Its antigen is undetermined. Each CDR3 protein gets one entry after TCRdb re-called the reads with MiXCR. Found here are 300,000 to 400,000 distinct CDR3 sequences, roughly 9.5% of them singletons; the top ten hold roughly 4.5%. V dropped 2 bases and J dropped 7 bases, with 26 bases sitting between them. Germline CDR1 reads DFQATT; CDR2 reads SNEGSKA (reference sequence). The CDR3 length is 17 residues. The sequencing input was PBMCs. This clonotype originated in a human donor in good health (CMV status not recorded). Some clones in this sample may be carry-over from other donors' samples. V usage is TRBV20-1 and J usage is TRBJ1-2, with D tentatively TRBD1 (5 bases). The CDR3 DNA follows: TGCAGTGCTAGAAACTTAAAGGTGGGCAGGGAGGGCCCTGGCTACACCTTC. It encodes CSARNLKVGREGPGYTF.